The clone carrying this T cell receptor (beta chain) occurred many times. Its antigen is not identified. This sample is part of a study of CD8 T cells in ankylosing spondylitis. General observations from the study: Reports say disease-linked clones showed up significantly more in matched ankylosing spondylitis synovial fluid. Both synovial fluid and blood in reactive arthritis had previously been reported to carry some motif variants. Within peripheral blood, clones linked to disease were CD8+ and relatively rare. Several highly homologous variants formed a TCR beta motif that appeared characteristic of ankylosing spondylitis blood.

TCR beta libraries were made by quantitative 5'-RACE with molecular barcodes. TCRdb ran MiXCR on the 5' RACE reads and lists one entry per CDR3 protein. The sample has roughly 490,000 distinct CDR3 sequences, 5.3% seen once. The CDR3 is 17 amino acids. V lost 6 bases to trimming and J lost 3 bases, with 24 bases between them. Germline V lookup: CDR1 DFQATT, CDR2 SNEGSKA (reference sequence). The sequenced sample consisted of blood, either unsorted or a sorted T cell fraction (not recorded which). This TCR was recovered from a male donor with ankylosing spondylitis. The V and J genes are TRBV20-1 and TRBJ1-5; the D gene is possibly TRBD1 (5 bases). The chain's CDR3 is CSASSALRWDSNQPQHF. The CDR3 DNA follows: TGCAGTGCATCCTCCGCCCTACGGTGGGACTCCAATCAGCCCCAGCATTTT.